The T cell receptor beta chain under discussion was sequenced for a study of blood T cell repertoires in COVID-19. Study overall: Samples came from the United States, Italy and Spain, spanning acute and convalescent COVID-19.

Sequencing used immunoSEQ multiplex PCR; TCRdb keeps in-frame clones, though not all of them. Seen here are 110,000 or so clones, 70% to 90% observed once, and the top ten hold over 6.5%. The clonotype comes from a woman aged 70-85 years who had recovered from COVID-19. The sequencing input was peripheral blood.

The CDR3 DNA sequence: TGTGCCAGCAGCCTGGGACTAGGGGTTCAGTACTTC. Its translation: CASSLGLGVQYF. V usage is TRBV14 and J usage is TRBJ2-7, with TRBD2 matching over 8 bases. CDR3 length: 12 amino acids. CDR1 is SGHDN and CDR2 is FVKESK in the germline V gene. The J segment lost 10 bases and the V segment lost 4 bases, leaving 6 bases of the junction unmatched.